The T cell receptor beta chain under discussion was sequenced for a study of shared clonotypes between healthy human individuals. The study, taken as a whole, reports: On the whole, naive subsets had larger estimated richness than memory subsets had. Relative to clonotypes present in all four donors, those not shared had lower generation probabilities. Limitation of the genetic and exposure-history diversity represented came from the few donors.

To note about this clone: Its antigen is still unknown.

Each cell subset's genomic DNA was divided evenly among several immunoSEQ plates. The data were produced by immunoSEQ multiplex PCR, yet TCRdb's version contains in-frame clones alone and is incomplete. Of some 660,000 clones in the sample, approximately 73% were seen once. CDR3 length: 13 residues. The V gene lost 2 bases and the J gene lost 6 bases, with 11 bases spanning the gap. Germline CDR1 is SGHRS and CDR2 is YFSETQ. V and J are TRBV5-1 and TRBJ1-1; the D gene is possibly TRBD1 (6 bases). Sequencing input: memory CD4+ T cells sorted from blood. As for subset: CD45RA-negative fraction. This receptor was obtained from a woman under 40 in good health. The CDR3 reads CASSFNGGAEAFF. The CDR3 region has the DNA TGCGCCAGCAGCTTTAATGGGGGCGCTGAAGCTTTCTTT. Supplemented by reference TRBV5-1 and TRBJ1-1, the full variable domain reads KAGVTQTPRYLIKTRGQQVTLSCSPISGHRSVSWYQQTPGQGLQFLFEYFSETQRNKGNFPGRFSGRQFSNSRSEMNVSTLELGDSALYLCASSFNGGAEAFFGQGTRLTVV.